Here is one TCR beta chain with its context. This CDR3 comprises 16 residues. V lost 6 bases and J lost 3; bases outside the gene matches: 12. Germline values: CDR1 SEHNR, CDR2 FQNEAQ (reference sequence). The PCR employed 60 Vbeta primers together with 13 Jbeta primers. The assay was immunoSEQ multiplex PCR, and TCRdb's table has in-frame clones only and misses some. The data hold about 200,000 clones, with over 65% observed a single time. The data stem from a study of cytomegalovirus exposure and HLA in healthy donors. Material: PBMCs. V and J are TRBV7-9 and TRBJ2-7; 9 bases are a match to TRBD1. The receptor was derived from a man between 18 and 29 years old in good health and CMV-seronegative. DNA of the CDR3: TGTGCCAGCAGGAATACGGACAGGGGAAATCACTACGAGCAGTACTTC. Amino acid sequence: CASRNTDRGNHYEQYF.